This is a list of T cell receptor beta chains from one sample in a study of T cell changes during pregnancy in multiple sclerosis. The table came from immunoSEQ multiplex PCR; TCRdb's copy has only in-frame clones and leaves some out. The data contain around 40,000 clones, 90% to 95% of them seen just once; the ten biggest clones take up roughly 6%. The sample consisted of CD8+ T cells from peripheral blood mononuclear cells, taken in the second trimester of pregnancy. The receptors here all came from a female donor with multiple sclerosis, enrolled in a pregnancy study. Both conserved end residues are part of each CDR3. A D gene is named only where the DNA matches it firmly. Expanded clones get a size class; other rows say once, few or many, or leave the size out.

v_gene	j_gene	abundance	d_gene	CDR3aa	CDR3nt
TRBV7-9	TRBJ2-1	-	-	CASSSIDRRNNEQFF	TGTGCCAGCAGCTCCATCGACAGGAGGAACAATGAGCAGTTCTTC
TRBV27	TRBJ2-2	-	-	CASSTGLTGELFF	TGTGCCAGCAGTACAGGCTTGACCGGGGAGCTGTTTTTT
TRBV7-9	TRBJ2-1	-	-	CASSKTSYNEQFF	TGTGCCAGCAGCAAGACTAGCTACAATGAGCAGTTCTTC
TRBV2	TRBJ2-5	-	-	CASSEMWLETQYF	TGTGCCAGCAGTGAAATGTGGCTAGAGACCCAGTACTTC
TRBV29-1	TRBJ2-2	-	TRBD1	CSVSQGAGGELFF	TGCAGCGTTTCGCAGGGGGCCGGCGGGGAGCTGTTTTTT
TRBV2	TRBJ1-4	-	TRBD1	CASRTTGAANEKLFF	TGTGCCAGCAGGACAACAGGGGCGGCTAATGAAAAACTGTTTTTT
TRBV7-9	TRBJ2-7	once	TRBD1	CASSSGTGIYEQYF	TGTGCCAGCAGCTCCGGGACAGGGATCTACGAGCAGTACTTC
TRBV5-1	TRBJ2-1	-	-	CASSFGGYNEQFF	TGCGCCAGCAGCTTCGGGGGCTACAATGAGCAGTTCTTC
TRBV7-9	TRBJ1-2	-	-	CASSSTGGHYGYTF	TGTGCCAGCAGCTCCACCGGGGGACACTATGGCTACACCTTC
TRBV27	TRBJ2-2	-	TRBD1	CASSYGQGWNGELFF	TGTGCCAGCAGTTACGGACAGGGTTGGAACGGGGAGCTGTTTTTT
TRBV4-3	TRBJ1-2	-	-	CASSQDTGGRGYTF	TGCGCCAGCAGCCAAGATACGGGGGGACGTGGCTACACCTTC
TRBV27	TRBJ2-5	-	TRBD1	CASSSPGQQETQYF	TGTGCCAGCAGCAGTCCGGGACAGCAAGAGACCCAGTACTTC
TRBV10-1	TRBJ2-7	-	-	CASSDGGFSYEQYF	TGCGCCAGCAGTGATGGGGGGTTTTCCTACGAGCAGTACTTC
TRBV30	TRBJ1-5	-	-	CAWSVQGGRNQPQHF	TGTGCCTGGAGTGTACAGGGCGGCCGCAATCAGCCCCAGCATTTT
TRBV5-4	TRBJ2-7	-	-	CASSLIETNYEQYF	TGTGCCAGCAGCTTGATAGAGACAAATTACGAGCAGTACTTC
TRBV2	TRBJ1-2	-	-	CARSIEQGRDGYTF	TGTGCCAGAAGCATAGAACAGGGTAGGGATGGCTACACCTTC
TRBV2	TRBJ1-3	-	-	CASMAGENTIYF	TGTGCCAGCATGGCAGGGGAAAACACCATATATTTT
TRBV28	TRBJ2-1	-	TRBD1	CASSLGTGGNEQFF	TGTGCCAGCAGTTTAGGGACAGGGGGAAATGAGCAGTTCTTC
TRBV29-1	TRBJ2-3	-	-	CSVEYTAGTQYF	TGCAGCGTTGAGTATACCGCGGGAACGCAGTATTTT
TRBV21-1	TRBJ2-2	-	-	CASSKTGNTGELFF	TGTGCCAGCAGCAAAACAGGAAACACCGGGGAGCTGTTTTTT
TRBV6-1	TRBJ1-2	once	TRBD1	CASMADRGFNYGYTF	TGTGCCAGCATGGCCGACAGGGGTTTTAACTATGGCTACACCTTC
TRBV10-1	TRBJ1-2	-	TRBD1	CASSDGTAFPGGGYTF	TGCGCCAGCAGCGACGGGACAGCTTTTCCAGGAGGTGGCTACACCTTC
TRBV9	TRBJ1-2	-	TRBD1	CASSGNRDSNYGYTF	TGTGCCAGCAGCGGAAACCGGGACAGTAACTATGGCTACACCTTC
TRBV19	TRBJ1-1	-	TRBD1	CASSIAATGVTEAFF	TGTGCCAGTAGTATAGCTGCCACAGGGGTCACTGAAGCTTTCTTT
TRBV7-9	TRBJ2-7	few	TRBD2	CASSLRTSGDEQYF	TGTGCCAGCAGCTTAAGAACTAGCGGAGACGAGCAGTACTTC
TRBV5-6	TRBJ1-2	-	-	CASKSEGSGYGYTF	TGTGCCAGCAAGAGCGAGGGATCGGGCTATGGCTACACCTTC
TRBV27	TRBJ2-7	once	TRBD1	CASSLRAGGTYEQYF	TGTGCCAGCAGTTTGAGGGCAGGGGGAACCTACGAGCAGTACTTC
TRBV5-4	TRBJ2-1	-	TRBD2	CASSVTSGGHYEQFF	TGTGCCAGCAGCGTGACTAGCGGGGGGCATTATGAGCAGTTCTTC
TRBV10-3	TRBJ2-7	once	-	CAISNPPLAQAPSYEQYF	TGTGCCATCAGTAACCCTCCGTTAGCACAGGCCCCTTCCTACGAGCAGTACTTC
TRBV19	TRBJ1-4	-	-	CASSIVGRGARSEKLFF	TGTGCCAGTAGTATTGTGGGACGGGGGGCGCGGAGTGAAAAACTGTTTTTT
TRBV2	TRBJ1-1	-	-	CASSDAPGTEAFF	TGTGCCAGCAGTGATGCCCCGGGCACTGAAGCTTTCTTT
TRBV4-2	TRBJ2-1	-	-	CASSQDWGLTPNNEQFF	TGTGCCAGCAGCCAAGATTGGGGACTTACTCCCAACAATGAGCAGTTCTTC
TRBV4-1	TRBJ1-4	-	-	CASSQDRGVGSPNEKLFF	TGCGCCAGCAGCCAAGATCGAGGCGTCGGTTCGCCTAATGAAAAACTGTTTTTT
TRBV2	TRBJ1-3	-	-	CASSEVDLGNTIYF	TGTGCCAGCAGTGAGGTAGATCTTGGAAACACCATATATTTT
TRBV19	TRBJ2-1	-	-	CASRTFGGPDEQFF	TGTGCCAGTAGGACCTTCGGGGGGCCGGATGAGCAGTTCTTC
TRBV10-2	TRBJ2-2	-	-	CASTRPDAIDTGELFF	TGCGCCAGCACCAGGCCTGATGCAATTGACACCGGGGAGCTGTTTTTT
TRBV6-6	TRBJ2-7	-	-	CASSPGHPYEQYF	TGTGCCAGCAGTCCGGGACACCCCTACGAGCAGTACTTC
TRBV12-5	TRBJ2-1	-	-	CASGSIGITSYNEQFF	TGTGCTAGTGGTTCGATCGGGATTACCTCCTACAATGAGCAGTTCTTC
TRBV9	TRBJ1-1	-	TRBD1	CASSSGQGGTEAFF	TGTGCCAGCAGTTCCGGACAGGGAGGCACTGAAGCTTTCTTT
TRBV7-2	TRBJ1-2	-	TRBD1	CASSQPGQTFVYGYTF	TGTGCCAGCAGCCAACCGGGACAGACTTTTGTCTATGGCTACACCTTC
TRBV20-1	TRBJ2-7	-	-	CSVHGGGVQYF	TGCAGTGTTCACGGTGGTGGAGTGCAGTACTTC
TRBV27	TRBJ2-3	-	TRBD2	CASSSLAGGFTDTQYF	TGTGCCAGCAGTTCTTTAGCGGGGGGGTTCACAGATACGCAGTATTTT
TRBV6-1	TRBJ1-5	-	TRBD1	CASSGGQEGQPQHF	TGTGCCAGCAGTGGGGGACAGGAGGGTCAGCCCCAGCATTTT
TRBV6-1	TRBJ2-2	once	TRBD2	CASQREGHTGELFF	TGTGCCAGCCAGCGGGAGGGACACACCGGGGAGCTGTTTTTT
TRBV30	TRBJ2-7	-	TRBD1	CAWSRQGASYEQYF	TGTGCCTGGAGCAGACAGGGGGCCTCCTACGAGCAGTACTTC
TRBV7-6	TRBJ2-1	-	-	CASSLEQGPYNEQFF	TGTGCCAGCAGCTTAGAACAGGGCCCCTACAATGAGCAGTTCTTC
TRBV9	TRBJ2-1	once	TRBD2	CASSARLAGGHNEQFF	TGTGCCAGCAGCGCGCGACTAGCGGGAGGGCACAATGAGCAGTTCTTC
TRBV27	TRBJ2-2	-	-	CASSLGAGAPGELFF	TGTGCCAGCAGTTTGGGGGCAGGGGCCCCCGGGGAGCTGTTTTTT
TRBV27	TRBJ2-7	-	-	CASSSDSSYEQYF	TGTGCCAGCAGTTCGGACAGCTCCTACGAGCAGTACTTC
TRBV18	TRBJ1-1	-	-	CASSPEQAWDTEAFF	TGTGCCAGCTCACCCGAACAGGCGTGGGACACTGAAGCTTTCTTT